This T cell receptor (beta chain) is drawn from a study of blood T cell repertoires in COVID-19. Overall study context: Acute and convalescent COVID-19 specimens originated in the United States, Italy and Spain.

TCRdb's table, derived via immunoSEQ multiplex PCR, lists solely in-frame clones and lacks some. The data contain about 22,000 clones, about 89% of them singletons. Seattle participants joined during active infection and were tracked over time. The V and J ends lost 4 bases and 9 bases, in that order; junction bases with no gene match: 12. The CDR3 spans 16 residues. Per germline, CDR1 LNHDA and CDR2 SQIVND (reference sequence). Input material: peripheral blood. The origin of this receptor is a man aged 70-80 years with COVID-19, enrolled during active disease. The chain joins TRBV19 to TRBJ2-2; 9 bases are a match to TRBD1. In DNA form, the CDR3 reads TGTGCCAGTAGTAGTAAGGGGACAGGGTTGACCCGGGAGCTGTTTTTT. It translates to CASSSKGTGLTRELFF.